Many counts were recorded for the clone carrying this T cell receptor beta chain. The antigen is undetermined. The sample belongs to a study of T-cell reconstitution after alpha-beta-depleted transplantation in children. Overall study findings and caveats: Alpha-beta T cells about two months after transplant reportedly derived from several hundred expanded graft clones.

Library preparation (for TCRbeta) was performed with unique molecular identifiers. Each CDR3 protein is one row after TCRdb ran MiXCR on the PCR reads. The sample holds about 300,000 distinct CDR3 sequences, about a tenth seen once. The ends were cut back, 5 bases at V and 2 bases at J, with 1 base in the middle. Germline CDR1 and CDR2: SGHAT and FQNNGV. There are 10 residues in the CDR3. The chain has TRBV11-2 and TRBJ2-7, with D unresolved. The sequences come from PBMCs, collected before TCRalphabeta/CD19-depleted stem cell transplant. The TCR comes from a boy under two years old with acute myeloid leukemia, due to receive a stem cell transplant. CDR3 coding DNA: TGTGCCAGCAGCACCTACGAGCAGTACTTC. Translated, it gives CASSTYEQYF.